Below are 24 T cell receptor beta chains sequenced from a single sample in a study of T cell responses to AZD1222 COVID-19 vaccine. The protocol was immunoSEQ multiplex PCR, while the TCRdb copy is restricted to in-frame clones and leaves out a portion. The sample consists of over 110,000 clones, approximately 92% of them appearing once. Here the sequenced sample was peripheral blood, taken on day 0 of AZD1222 vaccination. These receptors all come from an adult in good health.

The chain uses TRBV7-2 and TRBJ1-5, with D unresolved. The CDR3 is made up of 12 amino acids. V gave up 6 bases and J gave up 2 bases, with 5 bases separating them. Germline-derived CDR1 and CDR2 are SGHTA and FQGNSA. The CDR3 loop reads CASRTGNQPQHF. The CDR3 region has the DNA TGTGCCAGCAGAACAGGCAATCAGCCCCAGCATTTT.

V gene TRBV14 combines with J gene TRBJ2-3, with TRBD2 matching 7 bases. From germline, CDR1 is SGHDN and CDR2 FVKESK. The CDR3 spans 14 residues. Losses at the gene ends were 4 bases for V and 5 bases for J; bases not matched to a gene: 6. CDR3 protein: CASSLRGVEDTQYF. CDR3 nucleotide sequence: TGTGCCAGCAGCCTCCGGGGGGTGGAAGATACGCAGTATTTT.

The gene calls are TRBV7-2 and TRBJ2-2; TRBD2 matches 7 bases. This CDR3 spans 16 amino acids. J was trimmed by 4 bases and V by 4 bases; bases with no gene match: 9. Germline V gene lookup returns CDR1 SGHTA and CDR2 FQGNSA. CDR3 bases: TGTGCCAGCAGCTCCAAACGACTAGCTATCACCGGGGAGCTGTTTTTT. Protein: CASSSKRLAITGELFF.

This clone was counted a single time. V is TRBV27 and J is TRBJ1-1; perhaps TRBD1 as D (6 bases). V lost 2 bases and J lost 1, with 8 bases in between. This CDR3 comprises 14 residues. The germline gives CDR1 MNHEY, CDR2 SMNVEV (reference sequence). This chain's CDR3 is CASSLQGWNTEAFF. The CDR3 DNA sequence: TGTGCCAGCAGTTTACAGGGGTGGAACACTGAAGCTTTCTTT.

The CDR3 bases are TGCGCCAGCAGCTTGGTGGCCTTGAACACTGAAGCTTTCTTT. Amino acids: CASSLVALNTEAFF. The chain couples TRBV5-1 to TRBJ1-1; D gene unclear. CDR3 size: 14 residues. Trimming stripped 0 bases from V and 0 bases from J, with 6 bases between. Germline V gene lookup returns CDR1 SGHRS and CDR2 YFSETQ.

V and J are TRBV9 and TRBJ2-7, with a weak D call TRBD2 (6 bases). The CDR3 covers 12 residues. Trimming shortened V by 3 bases and J by 2 bases, and 6 bases separated the two germline ends. Germline CDR1 reads SGDLS; CDR2 reads YYNGEE. The CDR3 spells CASSGGAYEQYF. For the CDR3, the DNA is TGTGCCAGCAGCGGGGGGGCCTACGAGCAGTACTTC.

The chain employs TRBV27 and TRBJ1-1, with no clear D. The CDR3 is made up of 14 amino acids. The V gene's germline CDR1 is MNHEY and CDR2 SMNVEV (reference sequence). V lost 3 bases and J lost 0, with 8 bases in between. The CDR3 loop is CASSFLGVNTEAFF. The CDR3 nucleotides are TGTGCCAGCAGTTTTCTTGGGGTGAACACTGAAGCTTTCTTT.

The chain couples TRBV5-1 to TRBJ1-6; unclear D gene. Germline values: CDR1 SGHRS, CDR2 YFSETQ. The CDR3 is 15 residues long. Deletions cut 0 bases from V and 7 bases from J, with 11 bases between. The CDR3 DNA is TGCGCCAGCAGCTTGGCCGCAGGAAGGAATTCACCCCTCCACTTT. As protein: CASSLAAGRNSPLHF.

V and J are TRBV13 and TRBJ2-7; D gene ambiguous. The V end was cut by 2 bases, the J end by 5 bases, with 10 bases between. Germline V gene data show CDR1 as PRHDT and CDR2 as FYEKMQ (reference sequence). The CDR3 has 13 residues. The CDR3 here is CASSLRGNDEQYF. Written as DNA, the CDR3 is TGTGCCAGCAGCTTAAGAGGTAACGACGAGCAGTACTTC.

This chain joins TRBV5-1 and TRBJ2-7, with D maybe TRBD2 (5 bases). Per germline, CDR1 SGHRS and CDR2 YFSETQ. V lost 4 bases to trimming and J lost 3 bases, with 17 bases between them. CDR3 length: 15 amino acids. The CDR3 protein is CASSPGVGSYYEQYF. Here the CDR3 DNA reads TGCGCCAGCAGCCCCGGGGTAGGGTCCTACTACGAGCAGTACTTC. Complete variable domain (other parts from reference TRBV5-1 and TRBJ2-7): KAGVTQTPRYLIKTRGQQVTLSCSPISGHRSVSWYQQTPGQGLQFLFEYFSETQRNKGNFPGRFSGRQFSNSRSEMNVSTLELGDSALYLCASSPGVGSYYEQYFGPGTRLTVT.

Of note for this clone: Different DNA sequences within this sample yield the same CDR3. J is TRBJ1-1 and V is TRBV5-4; D is unresolved. Germline-derived CDR1 and CDR2 are SGHNT and YYREEE (reference sequence). V was pared by 0 bases and J by 0 bases, with 0 bases between. CDR3 size: 12 residues. The CDR3 DNA follows: TGTGCCAGCAGCTTGGTGAACACTGAAGCTTTCTTT. It encodes CASSLVNTEAFF.

This clone was recorded once. This chain uses TRBV3-1 (or the pseudogene TRBV3-2) with TRBJ2-7; TRBD2 matches at 9 bases. In germline, CDR1 is LGHDT, CDR2 YNNKEL (reference sequence). The CDR3 totals 15 residues. J was trimmed by 2 bases and V by 1 base; bases with no gene match: 3. CDR3 residues: CASSQALAGPYEQYF. Written as DNA, the CDR3 is TGTGCCAGCAGCCAAGCACTAGCGGGCCCCTACGAGCAGTACTTC.

This sequence joins TRBV29-1 and TRBJ1-2; D remains unclear. The CDR3 has 14 residues. Trimming stripped 6 bases from V and 0 bases from J, with 14 bases between. CDR1 SQVTM and CDR2 ANQGSEA come from the germline V gene. As DNA, the CDR3 is TGCAGCGTCGCGGCTTGGGCCTCTAACTATGGCTACACCTTC. Translated, it gives CSVAAWASNYGYTF.

This clone appeared once. The chain carries TRBV7-9 and TRBJ1-1, with a tentative D call TRBD1 (6 bases). CDR3 size: 14 residues. V lost 5 bases, J lost 3 bases, and 13 bases lay in between. Germline V CDR1 and CDR2: SEHNR, FQNEAQ (reference sequence). The CDR3 coding sequence is TGTGCCAGCAGCCCGCCCCGACAGGACACTGAAGCTTTCTTT. Protein product: CASSPPRQDTEAFF.

The chain joins TRBV4-1 to TRBJ1-2; a possible D gene is TRBD1 (5 bases). Between the trimmed V and J ends, which lost 1 base and 12 bases, there was a span of 24 bases. This CDR3 region has 16 residues. Germline loops: CDR1 MGHRA, CDR2 YSYEKL. The CDR3 sequence is CASSQVPARGPLVNTF. The DNA of the CDR3 is TGCGCCAGCAGCCAAGTCCCCGCGCGGGGACCCCTAGTTAACACCTTC.

The chain employs TRBV9 and TRBJ1-2; TRBD1 is a possible D gene (6 bases). Germline lookup yields CDR1 SGDLS and CDR2 YYNGEE. The CDR3 extends over 12 amino acids. V was cut by 6 bases and J by 8 bases, with 14 bases left in between. The CDR3 loop reads CASTGTTSGYTF. CDR3 nucleotides: TGTGCCAGCACCGGGACAACATCCGGCTACACCTTC.

This rearrangement joins TRBV11-2 to TRBJ2-7; a weak D match, TRBD2 (6 bases). V was trimmed by 4 bases and J by 0 bases, leaving 13 bases between them. The CDR3 contains 15 residues. Germline V gene lookup returns CDR1 SGHAT and CDR2 FQNNGV. CDR3 in DNA: TGTGCCAGCAGCTCTCTCCGGGACTCCTCCTACGAGCAGTACTTC. Translated: CASSSLRDSSYEQYF.

The chain uses TRBV11-2 and TRBJ2-7, with 11 bases aligning to TRBD2. The V segment lost 3 bases and the J segment 6 bases; nucleotides outside the gene matches: 16. Looked up from germline, CDR1 is SGHAT and CDR2 is FQNNGV. The CDR3 runs 18 residues. CDR3 sequence reads: CASSFLRPHSGRAREQYF. CDR3 in DNA: TGTGCCAGCAGCTTCCTACGACCCCATAGCGGGAGGGCCCGCGAGCAGTACTTC.

The chain combines TRBV2 with TRBJ2-3, with D possibly TRBD1 on 5 matching bases. Germline V gene data show CDR1 as SNHLY and CDR2 as FYNNEI. V dropped 7 bases and J dropped 4 bases, with 18 bases sitting between them. This CDR3 contains 15 residues. CDR3 loop: CASIRGRVFPDTQYF. CDR3 DNA: TGTGCCAGCATACGAGGCAGGGTATTTCCAGATACGCAGTATTTT.

The genes are TRBV30 and TRBJ2-7, with 11 nucleotides matching TRBD2. The germline V gene encodes CDR1 GTSNPN and CDR2 SVGIG (reference sequence). The CDR3 runs 14 residues. J was trimmed by 0 bases and V by 6 bases; bases with no gene match: 4. The CDR3 DNA follows: TGTGCCTGTGGGACTAGCGGAATCTCCTACGAGCAGTACTTC. Encoded protein: CACGTSGISYEQYF. Complete variable domain (other parts from reference TRBV30 and TRBJ2-7): SQTIHQWPATLVQPVGSPLSLECTVEGTSNPNLYWYRQAAGRGLQLLFYSVGIGQISSEVPQNLSASRPQDRQFILSSKKLLLSDSGFYLCACGTSGISYEQYFGPGTRLTVT.

V is TRBV14 and J is TRBJ2-7; D call uncertain. The CDR3 length is 11 residues. Germline lookup yields CDR1 SGHDN and CDR2 FVKESK. V lost 4 bases and J lost 7, with 8 bases in between. CDR3 sequence (DNA): TGTGCCAGCAGCCTGACCCTAGAGCAGTACTTC. Protein: CASSLTLEQYF. The whole variable domain, remainder taken from reference TRBV14 and TRBJ2-7, is EAGVTQFPSHSVIEKGQTVTLRCDPISGHDNLYWYRRVMGKEIKFLLHFVKESKQDESGMPNNRFLAERTGGTYSTLKVQPAELEDSGVYFCASSLTLEQYFGPGTRLTVT.

This chain joins TRBV5-4 and TRBJ2-1, with TRBD1 matching 7 bases. V lost 5 bases, J lost 0 bases, and 11 bases stayed unmatched. The CDR3 runs to 17 residues. The germline CDR1 and CDR2 sequences are SGHNT and YYREEE (reference sequence). CDR3 in amino acids: CASSRGQARSSYNEQFF. CDR3 nucleotide sequence: TGTGCCAGCAGTCGTGGACAGGCCCGGAGCTCCTACAATGAGCAGTTCTTC.

The chain has TRBV7-3 and TRBJ1-3; D not certain. The germline CDR1 and CDR2 sequences are SGHTA and FQGTGA. Between the trimmed V and J ends, which lost 0 bases and 2 bases, there was a span of 11 bases. The CDR3 runs to 16 residues. CDR3 nucleotides: TGTGCCAGCAGCTTAACGTCGGCAGGTACTGGAAACACCATATATTTT. This translates into CASSLTSAGTGNTIYF.

This clone came up once. V usage is TRBV6-1 and J usage is TRBJ1-3; D remains unclear. Trimming left V 2 bases short and J 3 bases short, with 8 bases between. The CDR3 covers 14 residues. CDR1 and CDR2 (germline): MNHNS, SASEGT. CDR3 coding DNA: TGTGCCAGCAGTGAACGGGTGGGTGGAAACACCATATATTTT. Translating gives CASSERVGGNTIYF.